This passage covers 3 T cell receptor beta chains from one sample sequenced in a study of blood T cell repertoires in COVID-19. The method was immunoSEQ multiplex PCR; TCRdb's version includes in-frame clones alone and lacks a portion of them. The sample records 90,000 to 120,000 clones, approximately 80% being singletons. Sequencing was carried out using peripheral blood. The receptors were gathered from a man between 65 and 79 years old with acute or convalescent COVID-19.

This chain connects TRBV19 to TRBJ2-3; D perhaps matches TRBD1 (5 bases). The CDR3 extends over 16 amino acids. V was trimmed by 7 bases and J by 0 bases, leaving 17 bases between them. Looked up from germline, CDR1 is LNHDA and CDR2 is SQIVND (reference sequence). The CDR3 region is CASKRTLGSSTDTQYF. As DNA, the CDR3 is TGTGCCAGTAAGAGGACATTGGGTTCTAGCACAGATACGCAGTATTTT.

The V and J genes are TRBV24-1 and TRBJ2-1; 7 nucleotides align to TRBD1. The CDR3 runs 16 residues. Trimming removed 5 bases from V and 6 bases from J; junction bases left unmatched: 12. Germline assignment: CDR1 KGHDR and CDR2 SFDVKD. The CDR3 protein is CATSGPGPGQANEQFF. The CDR3 region has the DNA TGTGCCACCAGTGGCCCTGGCCCCGGACAGGCCAATGAGCAGTTCTTC.

This clone appeared a single time. The chain employs TRBV6-5 and TRBJ2-1; TRBD2 agrees at 8 bases. Germline CDR1 reads MNHEY; CDR2 reads SVGAGI. The length of the CDR3 is 15 residues. V lost 10 bases and J lost 8; bases outside the gene matches: 16. CDR3 DNA sequence: TGTGCCACCTCGAGAGACGGACTAGCAGGCTATGAGCAGTTCTTC. It yields the protein CATSRDGLAGYEQFF.